Below, one T cell receptor (beta chain) is given with its context. As yet, its antigen is unknown. MiXCR, applied by TCRdb to the reads, yields one record per CDR3 protein. The sample holds approximately 990,000 distinct CDR3 sequences; 30% to 40% are singletons and the top ten take roughly 12%. This entry belongs to a study of T cell repertoires in cytomegalovirus infection. About the study: Selection of CMV epitopes for the study included recently identified HLA-C-restricted and well-studied HLA-B-restricted ones.

Overall study results and limits: CMV-specific HLA-C-restricted TCR beta clonotypes dominated the ex vivo response.

This CDR3 region has 16 residues. Trimming took off 2 bases at V and 0 bases at J, with 13 bases between the two ends. From germline, CDR1 is MGHDK and CDR2 SYGVNS. The sequence came from a human donor in good health (CMV status not recorded). Some clones in this sample may be carry-over from other donors' samples. This rearrangement joins TRBV25-1 to TRBJ1-1; tentative D call: TRBD1 (5 bases). The source material was cultured CD8+ T cells from PBMCs, sampled from culture after CMV antigen stimulation. CDR3 nucleotides: TGTGCCAGCAGTGAACAGGGCCACCTCATGAACACTGAAGCTTTCTTT. Protein product: CASSEQGHLMNTEAFF.